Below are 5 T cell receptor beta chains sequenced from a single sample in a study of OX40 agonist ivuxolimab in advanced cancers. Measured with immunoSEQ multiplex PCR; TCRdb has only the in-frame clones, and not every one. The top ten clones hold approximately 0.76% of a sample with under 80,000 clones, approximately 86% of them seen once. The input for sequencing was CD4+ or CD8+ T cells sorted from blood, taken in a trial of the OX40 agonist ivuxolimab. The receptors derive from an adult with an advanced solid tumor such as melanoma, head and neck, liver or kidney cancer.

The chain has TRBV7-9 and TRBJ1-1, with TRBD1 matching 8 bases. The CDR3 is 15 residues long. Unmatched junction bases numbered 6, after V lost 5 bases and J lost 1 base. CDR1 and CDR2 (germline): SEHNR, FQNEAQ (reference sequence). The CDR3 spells CASSHTGTGNTEAFF. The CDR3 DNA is TGTGCCAGCAGCCACACCGGGACAGGGAACACTGAAGCTTTCTTT.

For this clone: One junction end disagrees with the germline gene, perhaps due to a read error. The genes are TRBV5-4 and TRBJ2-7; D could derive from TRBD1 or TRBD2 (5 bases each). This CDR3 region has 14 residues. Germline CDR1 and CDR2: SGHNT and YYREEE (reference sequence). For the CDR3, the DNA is TGCGCCAGCAGCCAAGATTCCAGGTTGGGGGTGCAGTACTTC. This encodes CASSQDSRLGVQYF.

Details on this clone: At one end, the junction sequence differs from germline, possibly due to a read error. CDR3 sequence reads: CASTVFSGSPTDTQYF. CDR3 sequence (DNA): TGTGCCAGCACCGTATTTAGCGGGAGTCCGACAGATACGCAGTATTTT. This sequence joins TRBV9 and TRBJ2-3; 9 nucleotides agree with TRBD2. CDR3 length: 16 residues. CDR1 and CDR2 from the germline V gene are SGDLS and YYNGEE.

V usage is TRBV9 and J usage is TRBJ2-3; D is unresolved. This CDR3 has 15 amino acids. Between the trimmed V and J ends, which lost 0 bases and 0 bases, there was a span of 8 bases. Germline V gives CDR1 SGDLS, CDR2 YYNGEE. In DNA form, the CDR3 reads TGTGCCAGCAGCGTAGATACTCCAAGCACAGATACGCAGTATTTT. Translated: CASSVDTPSTDTQYF. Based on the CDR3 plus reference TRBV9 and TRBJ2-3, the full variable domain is DSGVTQTPKHLITATGQRVTLRCSPRSGDLSVYWYQQSLDQGLQFLIQYYNGEERAKGNILERFSAQQFPDLHSELNLSSLELGDSALYFCASSVDTPSTDTQYFGPGTRLTVL.

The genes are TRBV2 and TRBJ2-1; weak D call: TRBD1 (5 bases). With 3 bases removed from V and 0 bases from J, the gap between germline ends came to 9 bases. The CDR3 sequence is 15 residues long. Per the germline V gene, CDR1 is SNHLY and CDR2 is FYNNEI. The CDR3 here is CASSDRVSSYNEQFF. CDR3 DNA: TGTGCCAGCAGTGACAGGGTGAGCTCCTACAATGAGCAGTTCTTC.